The 25 T cell receptor beta chains presented below share a single source sample, sequenced in a study of blood T cell repertoires in COVID-19. Repertoires were generated with immunoSEQ multiplex PCR, while TCRdb's copy carries only in-frame clones and drops some. Among about 260,000 clones, more than 85% were seen once, and the ten largest hold 3.6%. The specimen was peripheral blood. The receptors were gathered from a man aged 18 to 30 with active or convalescent COVID-19.

On this clone itself: A read error may be the cause here, since a much bigger clone is one base away. This chain joins TRBV11-3 and TRBJ2-3; the match to TRBD2 covers 9 bases. The V segment lost 6 bases and the J segment 1 base; nucleotides outside the gene matches: 2. The CDR3 runs to 14 residues. Germline V CDR1 and CDR2: SGHNT, YENEEA. The CDR3 is CASSSSGGTDTQYF. The CDR3 DNA reads TGTGCCAGCAGTTCTAGCGGGGGCACAGATACGCAGTATTTT.

The J gene is TRBJ2-3, the V gene TRBV19, with TRBD1 matching over 9 bases. Per the germline V gene, CDR1 is LNHDA and CDR2 is SQIVND (reference sequence). The junction had 8 bases not matched to a gene; V was cut back by 4 bases and J by 0 bases. The CDR3 spans 17 residues. The CDR3 nucleotides are TGTGCCAGTAGTACGGGACAGGGAATTTCTAGCACAGATACGCAGTATTTT. Its translation: CASSTGQGISSTDTQYF.

The rearrangement links TRBV20-1 to TRBJ2-5, with 8 bases that match TRBD2. Trimming at V came to 3 bases and at J to 4 bases, leaving 7 bases not matched to a gene. The CDR3 is made up of 14 amino acids. The V gene's germline CDR1 is DFQATT and CDR2 SNEGSKA (reference sequence). CDR3 sequence reads: CSASPTSGRETQYF. The CDR3 DNA is TGCAGTGCTAGTCCAACTAGCGGACGAGAGACCCAGTACTTC.

The rearrangement links TRBV12-3 or TRBV12-4 to TRBJ2-3; weak D call: TRBD2 (6 bases). V was cut by 9 bases and J by 2 bases, with 12 bases left in between. The CDR3 sequence is 13 residues long. The CDR3 nucleotides read TGTGCCAGTAGGCGGGGATTCACAGATACGCAGTATTTT. Protein: CASRRGFTDTQYF.

V gene TRBV27 combines with J gene TRBJ1-2, with 7 nucleotides matching TRBD1. This CDR3 has 14 residues. Trimming at V came to 6 bases and at J to 2 bases, leaving 6 bases not matched to a gene. The V gene's germline CDR1 is MNHEY and CDR2 SMNVEV (reference sequence). CDR3 sequence reads: CASSPTGMNYGYTF. DNA for the CDR3: TGTGCCAGCAGCCCGACAGGGATGAACTATGGCTACACCTTC.

The rearrangement joins TRBV23-1 to TRBJ2-7, with 10 bases that match TRBD1. TRBV23-1 is flagged as an ORF with uncertain function. Losses at the gene ends were 1 base for V and 6 bases for J; bases not matched to a gene: 12. This CDR3 comprises 17 residues. CDR3 residues: CASSQLLRDRGKGEQYF. CDR3 bases: TGCGCCAGCAGTCAATTACTCCGGGACAGGGGTAAAGGCGAGCAGTACTTC.

This clone was recorded once. V and J are TRBV5-6 and TRBJ2-7, with 8 positions matching TRBD1. The CDR3 length is 15 residues. CDR1 is SGHDT and CDR2 is YYEEEE in the germline V gene. Trimming cost V 6 bases and J 5 bases; bases outside gene matches: 13. CDR3 DNA: TGTGCCAGCACCTACATTGGACAGGGCGGGAACGAGCAGTACTTC. Protein sequence: CASTYIGQGGNEQYF.

This clone was observed a single time. V and J are TRBV11-2 and TRBJ1-1; tentative D call: TRBD1 (5 bases). The germline gives CDR1 SGHAT, CDR2 FQNNGV. CDR3 size: 13 residues. V lost 3 bases to trimming and J lost 8 bases, with 13 bases between them. The CDR3 here is CASSFDSLGEAFF. The CDR3 bases are TGTGCCAGCAGCTTCGACAGCCTCGGGGAAGCTTTCTTT.

The J gene is TRBJ1-6, the V gene TRBV6-5; D might be TRBD1 (5 bases). The V end lost 6 bases, the J end lost 7 bases, and 13 bases lay between the germline ends. The CDR3 is 14 amino acids. Looked up from germline, CDR1 is MNHEY and CDR2 is SVGAGI. The CDR3 spells CASSPGRGNSPLHF. CDR3 sequence (DNA): TGTGCCAGCAGCCCCGGGCGGGGGAATTCACCCCTCCACTTT.

V usage is TRBV4-3 and J usage is TRBJ2-2; D is perhaps TRBD1 (6 bases). Between the trimmed V and J ends, which lost 2 bases and 7 bases, there was a span of 14 bases. This CDR3 is 15 amino acids long. Germline CDR1 is LGHNA and CDR2 is YSLEER. CDR3 amino acids: CASSQRAGVVGELFF. CDR3 nucleotide sequence: TGCGCCAGCAGCCAACGGGCAGGGGTCGTCGGGGAGCTGTTTTTT.

The rearrangement uses TRBV19 and TRBJ1-2; the match to TRBD1 covers 8 bases. This CDR3 comprises 14 residues. Germline CDR1 is LNHDA and CDR2 is SQIVND (reference sequence). Trimming took 6 bases from V and 8 from J; bases not matched to a gene: 11. Written as DNA, the CDR3 is TGTGCCAGTAGCTTCCCCGAGACAGGGGTGGGCTACACCTTC. This sequence encodes CASSFPETGVGYTF.

This clone was detected once. CDR3 in amino acids: CASSSSGQGMGGNTIYF. Here the CDR3 DNA reads TGTGCCAGCAGCTCCTCGGGACAGGGAATGGGTGGAAACACCATATATTTT. V gene TRBV9 combines with J gene TRBJ1-3, with TRBD1 identical over 9 bases. J lost 3 bases, V lost 4 bases, and 11 bases had no gene match. Germline-derived CDR1 and CDR2 are SGDLS and YYNGEE. The CDR3 is made up of 17 amino acids.

This clone occurred once. The rearrangement joins TRBV6-5 to TRBJ2-7; a weak D match, TRBD1 (5 bases). V was shortened by 5 bases and J by 3 bases, with 11 bases between the two germline ends. Looked up from germline, CDR1 is MNHEY and CDR2 is SVGAGI. This CDR3 is 13 amino acids long. The CDR3 loop reads CASSIDRDYEQYF. DNA of the CDR3: TGTGCCAGCAGTATCGACAGAGACTACGAGCAGTACTTC.

The CDR3 region has the DNA TGTGCCAGCAGCCAAGAACGGGGGAAAGCGGAGACCCAGTACTTC. It codes for CASSQERGKAETQYF. The chain recombines TRBV4-2 with TRBJ2-5; a weak D match, TRBD2 (6 bases). Germline CDR1 LGHNA, CDR2 YNFKEQ. The CDR3 extends over 15 amino acids. V was pared by 0 bases and J by 5 bases, with 13 bases between.

This sequence joins TRBV27 and TRBJ1-6; 7 bases are a match to TRBD1. Germline-derived CDR1 and CDR2 are MNHEY and SMNVEV (reference sequence). The ends lost 4 bases at V and 7 bases at J; junction bases unmatched: 10. The CDR3 is 16 residues long. This chain's CDR3 is CASSYSPGQLNSPLHF. As DNA, the CDR3 is TGTGCCAGCAGTTATTCTCCGGGACAGCTAAATTCACCCCTCCACTTT.

The V gene is TRBV18, the J gene TRBJ1-1, with TRBD1 identical over 8 bases. Trimming cost V 2 bases and J 1 base; bases outside gene matches: 3. In germline, CDR1 is KGHSH, CDR2 LQKENI. CDR3 length: 15 amino acids. The CDR3 sequence: CASSPSGQGNTEAFF. The DNA for the CDR3 is TGTGCCAGCTCACCATCCGGACAGGGGAACACTGAAGCTTTCTTT.

The V and J genes are TRBV11-2 and TRBJ2-7, with D perhaps TRBD1 (6 bases). V lost 5 bases and J 3 bases, leaving 20 bases between the germline ends. Germline V gene sequence: CDR1 SGHAT, CDR2 FQNNGV. The CDR3 extends over 16 amino acids. CDR3 in DNA: TGTGCCAGCAGCCCCAGGGGTGGGACGCCCCACTACGAGCAGTACTTC. It is translated as CASSPRGGTPHYEQYF.

This clone occurred a few times. The chain recombines TRBV7-8 with TRBJ2-7; 10 bases are a match to TRBD1. The CDR3 runs 20 residues. In germline, CDR1 is SGHVS, CDR2 FQNEAQ. V gave up 5 bases and J gave up 6 bases; unmatched junction bases: 25. The CDR3: CASSASRDRGVRGIQGEQYF. DNA of the CDR3: TGTGCCAGCAGCGCGAGCCGGGACAGGGGTGTTCGGGGCATCCAGGGCGAGCAGTACTTC.

J is TRBJ1-5 and V is TRBV18; TRBD1 aligns across 8 bases. This CDR3 is 15 amino acids long. The V gene end was trimmed by 1 base and the J gene end by 3 bases; junction bases not matched to a gene: 2. Germline CDR1 KGHSH, CDR2 LQKENI. CDR3 region: CASSPQGQANQPQHF. The DNA for the CDR3 is TGTGCCAGCTCACCACAGGGACAGGCCAATCAGCCCCAGCATTTT. Supplemented by reference TRBV18 and TRBJ1-5, the full variable domain reads NAGVMQNPRHLVRRRGQEARLRCSPMKGHSHVYWYRQLPEEGLKFMVYLQKENIIDESGMPKERFSAEFPKEGPSILRIQQVVRGDSAAYFCASSPQGQANQPQHFGDGTRLSIL.

With respect to this clone: At one boundary the junction diverges from the germline segment, which might be a read error. The V and J genes are TRBV7-7 and TRBJ2-1, with a weak D call TRBD1 (6 bases). The CDR3 is 15 residues long. Germline V gene sequence: CDR1 SSHAT, CDR2 FNYEAQ (reference sequence). The CDR3 sequence: CASSLTSPGDNEQFF. The CDR3 coding sequence is TGTGCTAGCAGCTTGACATCCCCAGGGGACAATGAGCAGTTCTTC. The full variable domain, completed using reference TRBV7-7 and TRBJ2-1, is GAGVSQSPRYKVTKRGQDVTLRCDPISSHATLYWYQQALGQGPEFLTYFNYEAQPDKSGLPSDRFSAERPEGSISTLTIQRTEQRDSAMYRCASSLTSPGDNEQFFGPGTRLTVL.

This clone was seen just once. The chain uses TRBV5-4 and TRBJ1-4; 8 positions agree with TRBD1. V lost 4 bases and J lost 4; bases outside the gene matches: 6. Germline V lookup: CDR1 SGHNT, CDR2 YYREEE (reference sequence). This CDR3 contains 15 residues. The CDR3 DNA sequence: TGTGCCAGCAGCGATAACAGGGGGATTAATGAAAAACTGTTTTTT. Its protein is CASSDNRGINEKLFF.

CDR3 sequence: CASSGDRGPLWETQYF. The CDR3 nucleotides are TGTGCCAGCAGTGGGGACAGGGGCCCTTTATGGGAGACCCAGTACTTC. V is TRBV6-1 and J is TRBJ2-5, with 10 bases aligning to TRBD1. J was trimmed by 5 bases and V by 4 bases; bases with no gene match: 10. Germline values: CDR1 MNHNS, CDR2 SASEGT. This CDR3 has 16 amino acids.

J is TRBJ1-2 and V is TRBV7-9; no firm D call. V was cut by 5 bases and J by 6 bases, with 10 bases left in between. This CDR3 has 12 amino acids. CDR1 and CDR2 from the germline V gene are SEHNR and FQNEAQ (reference sequence). The CDR3 bases are TGTGCCAGCAGCAGTAGGCTAGATGGCTACACCTTC. Protein product: CASSSRLDGYTF.

This chain joins TRBV6-2 or TRBV6-3 and TRBJ2-3; D may be TRBD2 (5 bases). Germline V gives CDR1 MNHEY, CDR2 SVGEGT. The CDR3 sequence is 13 residues long. V was shortened by 3 bases and J by 3 bases, with 7 bases between the two germline ends. CDR3: CASSYTGTDTQYF. The CDR3 DNA reads TGTGCCAGCAGTTATACGGGGACAGATACGCAGTATTTT.

This clone has only one observation. V gene TRBV5-1 combines with J gene TRBJ2-7; 8 nucleotides match TRBD1. This CDR3 is 14 amino acids long. From germline, CDR1 is SGHRS and CDR2 YFSETQ. Trimming cost V 0 bases and J 4 bases; bases outside gene matches: 3. The CDR3 here is CASSLATGEYEQYF. The DNA for the CDR3 is TGCGCCAGCAGCTTGGCGACAGGGGAGTACGAGCAGTACTTC. Full variable domain (missing parts from reference TRBV5-1 and TRBJ2-7): KAGVTQTPRYLIKTRGQQVTLSCSPISGHRSVSWYQQTPGQGLQFLFEYFSETQRNKGNFPGRFSGRQFSNSRSEMNVSTLELGDSALYLCASSLATGEYEQYFGPGTRLTVT.